This paragraph reports one TCR beta chain. PCR primers comprised 60 Vbeta and 13 Jbeta primers. Sequencing used immunoSEQ multiplex PCR; TCRdb keeps in-frame clones, though not all of them. The sample shows about 200,000 clones, roughly three quarters of them seen only once. This CDR3 region has 17 residues. V dropped 3 bases and J dropped 0 bases, with 16 bases sitting between them. Germline CDR1 SGDLS, CDR2 YYNGEE. This sample was taken from a study of cytomegalovirus exposure and HLA in healthy donors. J is TRBJ1-3 and V is TRBV9, with no clear D. This TCR was sampled from a woman aged 45 to 65 in good health and CMV-seronegative. The sample comprised PBMCs. The CDR3 nucleotides are TGTGCCAGCAGCGGAGCCAACCAAGAGGTCTCTGGAAACACCATATATTTT. It encodes CASSGANQEVSGNTIYF. Full variable domain (missing parts from reference TRBV9 and TRBJ1-3): DSGVTQTPKHLITATGQRVTLRCSPRSGDLSVYWYQQSLDQGLQFLIQYYNGEERAKGNILERFSAQQFPDLHSELNLSSLELGDSALYFCASSGANQEVSGNTIYFGEGSWLTVV.